This is a list of T cell receptor beta chains from one sample in a study of blood T cell repertoires in COVID-19. Libraries were prepared by immunoSEQ multiplex PCR; TCRdb keeps only in-frame clonotypes and omits some of them. Of about 330,000 clones in the sample, 88% were seen once. The sequenced material came from PBMCs or T cells enriched from blood (not recorded which). These TCRs come from a man aged 30 to 39 who had recovered from COVID-19. The CDR3 runs from the conserved cysteine through the conserved F or W. The D gene is left open where the match is weak. Clone size is given for some rows only: seen once, a few or many times, or a class if the clone is expanded.

size,V,D,J,CDR3,DNA
.,TRBV28,TRBD2,TRBJ2-3,CASSLILAGGFRDTQYF,TGTGCCAGCAGTCTCATCCTAGCGGGGGGATTCAGAGATACGCAGTATTTT
.,TRBV14,TRBD1,TRBJ1-2,CASSYRQGASGYTF,TGTGCCAGCAGCTATCGACAGGGTGCCTCTGGCTACACCTTC
.,TRBV13,TRBD2,TRBJ2-1,CASSLGSGGGYNEQFF,TGTGCCAGCAGCTTAGGCTCTGGCGGGGGCTACAATGAGCAGTTCTTC
.,TRBV19,.,TRBJ1-5,CASTDGSGGNQPQHF,TGTGCCAGTACGGATGGGTCAGGGGGCAATCAGCCCCAGCATTTT
once,TRBV4-2,.,TRBJ1-1,CASSQAGVGGTEAFF,TGTGCCAGCAGCCAAGCCGGGGTGGGGGGCACTGAAGCTTTCTTT
.,TRBV5-4,.,TRBJ2-5,CASSLGTSQETQYF,TGTGCCAGCAGCTTGGGGACATCCCAAGAGACCCAGTACTTC
.,TRBV2,.,TRBJ1-1,CASRYRTVNTEAFF,TGTGCCAGCAGATATAGGACTGTGAACACTGAAGCTTTCTTT
.,TRBV27,TRBD2,TRBJ2-1,CASRSPWAGGSYNEQFF,TGTGCCAGCAGGAGTCCTTGGGCGGGGGGCTCCTACAATGAGCAGTTCTTC
.,TRBV10-3,TRBD1,TRBJ1-1,CAIRRKGPDRADLWGTEAFF,TGTGCCATCAGGAGAAAAGGGCCCGACAGGGCGGACCTATGGGGCACTGAAGCTTTCTTT
.,TRBV3-1/TRBV3-2,.,TRBJ2-7,CASSQDGQPIREQYF,TGTGCCAGCAGCCAAGATGGGCAGCCCATACGGGAGCAGTACTTC
.,TRBV5-4,.,TRBJ2-7,CASSEPGLTGSYEQYF,TGTGCCAGCAGCGAACCGGGACTGACCGGCTCCTACGAGCAGTACTTC
.,TRBV3-1/TRBV3-2,TRBD2,TRBJ2-3,CASSQSRGDSTDTQYF,TGTGCCAGCAGCCAATCTCGGGGGGACAGCACAGATACGCAGTATTTT
.,TRBV7-8,TRBD1,TRBJ1-5,CASNDRGNQPQHF,TGTGCCAGCAACGACAGGGGTAATCAGCCCCAGCATTTT
.,TRBV9,.,TRBJ2-1,CASSVVGRAYNEQFF,TGTGCCAGCAGCGTAGTGGGCAGAGCCTACAATGAGCAGTTCTTC
few,TRBV2,TRBD1,TRBJ1-1,CASRANRGRYTEAFF,TGTGCCAGCAGGGCGAATAGGGGGCGGTACACTGAAGCTTTCTTT
.,TRBV30,.,TRBJ2-4,CAWSVRGFNIQYF,TGTGCCTGGAGTGTACGAGGGTTTAACATTCAGTACTTC
.,TRBV5-6,.,TRBJ2-3,CASSWGASDTQYF,TGTGCCAGCAGCTGGGGCGCATCCGATACGCAGTATTTT
.,TRBV18,TRBD1,TRBJ1-1,CASSPGTVLTEAFF,TGTGCCAGCTCACCCGGGACAGTGCTAACTGAAGCTTTCTTT
.,TRBV7-9,.,TRBJ2-5,CASSLTPAGETQYF,TGTGCCAGCAGCTTAACGCCAGCAGGGGAGACCCAGTACTTC
.,TRBV7-6,TRBD2,TRBJ2-5,CASSLVRAGGGETQYF,TGTGCCAGCAGCTTAGTCAGAGCGGGGGGCGGAGAGACCCAGTACTTC
.,TRBV5-6,TRBD1,TRBJ2-7,CASSFFRGYYEQYF,TGTGCCAGCAGCTTCTTCAGGGGGTACTACGAGCAGTACTTC
.,TRBV7-6,TRBD1,TRBJ1-1,CASSLRQGDTEAFF,TGTGCCAGCAGCCTAAGACAGGGGGACACTGAAGCTTTCTTT
.,TRBV20-1,.,TRBJ2-5,CSATMGGTQYF,TGCAGTGCCACGATGGGAGGGACCCAGTACTTC
.,TRBV28,TRBD2,TRBJ2-7,CASTIGTSGTYEQYF,TGTGCCAGCACTATCGGGACTAGCGGAACCTACGAGCAGTACTTC
.,TRBV7-9,TRBD2,TRBJ2-1,CASSLAWGTSGATYNEQFF,TGTGCCAGCAGCTTAGCGTGGGGGACTAGCGGGGCGACCTACAATGAGCAGTTCTTC
.,TRBV9,TRBD1,TRBJ1-2,CASSSQQGADGYTF,TGTGCCAGCAGCTCTCAACAGGGGGCGGATGGCTACACCTTC
.,TRBV14,.,TRBJ2-1,CASSQQGWNEQFF,TGTGCCAGCAGCCAACAGGGTTGGAATGAGCAGTTCTTC
.,TRBV10-3,TRBD1,TRBJ1-2,CAINDRERRDGYTF,TGTGCCATCAATGACAGGGAAAGAAGGGATGGCTACACCTTC
once,TRBV24-1,TRBD1,TRBJ2-5,CATSDPGTGGGETQYF,TGTGCCACCAGTGATCCTGGGACAGGGGGGGGAGAGACCCAGTACTTC
once,TRBV5-8,.,TRBJ1-5,CASWIRGLGNQPQHF,TGTGCCAGCTGGATAAGGGGGTTGGGGAATCAGCCCCAGCATTTT
.,TRBV6-2/TRBV6-3,.,TRBJ2-5,CASSYPGKGLQETQYF,TGTGCCAGCAGTTACCCGGGGAAAGGGCTCCAAGAGACCCAGTACTTC
.,TRBV28,TRBD2,TRBJ2-1,CASRVGGAVNEQFF,TGTGCCAGCAGAGTCGGGGGGGCCGTCAATGAGCAGTTCTTC
.,TRBV5-4,.,TRBJ1-2,CASSLGGDYYGYTF,TGTGCCAGCAGCTTGGGTGGGGACTACTATGGCTACACCTTC
.,TRBV5-6,.,TRBJ1-6,CASSDNRLNSPLHF,TGTGCCAGCAGCGATAACAGGTTAAATTCACCCCTCCACTTT
.,TRBV7-2,.,TRBJ1-1,CASSARTGFEAFF,TGTGCCAGCAGCGCACGCACAGGGTTTGAAGCTTTCTTT
few,TRBV7-3,TRBD1,TRBJ2-1,CASSLDRGSYNEQFF,TGTGCCAGCAGCTTAGACAGGGGGTCCTACAATGAGCAGTTCTTC
few,TRBV10-1,TRBD1,TRBJ2-7,CASSDGTGEVRNEQYF,TGCGCCAGCAGCGACGGGACAGGGGAGGTTCGGAACGAGCAGTACTTC
once,TRBV2,.,TRBJ1-1,CASTNSPRAEAFF,TGTGCCAGCACCAACAGTCCCAGGGCTGAAGCTTTCTTT
.,TRBV11-2,TRBD1,TRBJ2-7,CASSLADRDSYEQYF,TGTGCCAGCAGCCTAGCCGACCGGGACAGCTACGAGCAGTACTTC
.,TRBV6-5,TRBD1,TRBJ2-2,CASSTDRGWTGELFF,TGTGCCAGCAGCACGGACAGGGGCTGGACCGGGGAGCTGTTTTTT
.,TRBV7-9,.,TRBJ1-3,CASSLFGEQLRSGNTIYF,TGTGCCAGCAGCTTATTCGGGGAACAGCTGCGCTCTGGAAACACCATATATTTT
.,TRBV4-1,.,TRBJ2-1,CASSRLAGTSYNEQFF,TGCGCCAGCAGCCGCCTTGCCGGGACTTCCTACAATGAGCAGTTCTTC
.,TRBV18,TRBD1,TRBJ1-1,CASSPQQGRFEAFF,TGTGCCAGCTCACCACAACAGGGGAGGTTTGAAGCTTTCTTT
.,TRBV7-9,.,TRBJ1-1,CASSLDVVTVNTEAFF,TGTGCCAGCAGCTTAGACGTGGTTACTGTGAACACTGAAGCTTTCTTT
few,TRBV30,.,TRBJ2-7,CAWSVGAGHPYEQYF,TGTGCCTGGAGTGTAGGAGCAGGACATCCCTACGAGCAGTACTTC
.,TRBV3-1/TRBV3-2,.,TRBJ2-2,CASSQEVGIGELFF,TGTGCCAGCAGCCAAGAGGTCGGGATCGGGGAGCTGTTTTTT
.,TRBV5-1,TRBD1,TRBJ2-7,CASSPGTGGVEQYF,TGCGCCAGCAGCCCAGGGACAGGGGGCGTCGAGCAGTACTTC
.,TRBV21-1,.,TRBJ1-3,CASSQGSSGNTIYF,TGTGCCAGCAGCCAGGGCAGCTCTGGAAACACCATATATTTT
.,TRBV4-2,TRBD1,TRBJ1-1,CASSHLDRGQRTEAFF,TGTGCCAGCAGCCACCTGGACAGGGGGCAGCGGACTGAAGCTTTCTTT
.,TRBV3-1/TRBV3-2,.,TRBJ1-5,CASSERPYSNQPQHF,TGTGCCAGCAGCGAGCGGCCGTATAGCAATCAGCCCCAGCATTTT
.,TRBV27,TRBD1,TRBJ1-5,CASSQGQWSNQPQHF,TGTGCCAGCAGTCAGGGACAGTGGAGCAATCAGCCCCAGCATTTT
.,TRBV7-3,TRBD1,TRBJ2-7,CASSFPGGEQYF,TGTGCCAGCAGCTTCCCAGGGGGCGAGCAGTACTTC
few,TRBV5-5,.,TRBJ1-2,CASSVTVNYGYTF,TGTGCCAGCAGCGTGACAGTCAACTATGGCTACACCTTC
.,TRBV7-8,.,TRBJ1-4,CASSSSIVVFERGSKNEKLFF,TGTGCCAGCAGCTCCAGCATTGTAGTCTTCGAAAGGGGCAGCAAGAATGAAAAACTGTTTTTT
.,TRBV28,.,TRBJ2-7,CASSLDRYEQYF,TGTGCCAGCAGCCTGGACAGATACGAGCAGTACTTC
.,TRBV28,.,TRBJ2-7,CASRPTGQGRRDEQYF,TGTGCCAGCAGACCCACCGGGCAGGGTCGAAGGGACGAGCAGTACTTC
.,TRBV2,TRBD2,TRBJ2-2,CASRKAGANTGELFF,TGTGCCAGCAGGAAGGCGGGGGCGAACACCGGGGAGCTGTTTTTT